The clone carrying this T cell receptor beta chain was seen at least ten times. Its antigen is still unknown. From germline, CDR1 is MDHEN and CDR2 SYDVKM. CDR3 length: 16 amino acids. Unmatched junction bases numbered 11, after V lost 5 bases and J lost 5 bases. Researchers took RNA transcripts and amplified the TCR beta CDR3 regions from them. The TCR CDR3 first-round RT-PCR relied on the HTBI primer set. In TCRdb, the multiplex PCR reads were re-called with MiXCR into one record per CDR3 protein. The sample lists fewer than 350,000 distinct CDR3 sequences; approximately 22% were seen once. The entry originates in a study of T cells in Graves' hyperthyroidism and ophthalmopathy. The study's findings and limits: Clonotypes that were expanded in thyroid above 0.001 mostly appeared in blood too. Ophthalmopathy could be told apart from stable hyperthyroidism with a 13 V-J model. The model forecast ophthalmopathy, anticipating it by a median around 6.5 months before onset.

This rearrangement joins TRBV28 to TRBJ1-5; 8 nucleotides line up with TRBD1. Sequenced material: blood. The sequence derives from a woman between 45 and 60 years old with Graves' hyperthyroidism. The CDR3 is CASSPLTGVFDQPQHF. In DNA form, the CDR3 reads TGTGCCAGCAGTCCTTTGACAGGGGTCTTCGATCAGCCCCAGCATTTT.